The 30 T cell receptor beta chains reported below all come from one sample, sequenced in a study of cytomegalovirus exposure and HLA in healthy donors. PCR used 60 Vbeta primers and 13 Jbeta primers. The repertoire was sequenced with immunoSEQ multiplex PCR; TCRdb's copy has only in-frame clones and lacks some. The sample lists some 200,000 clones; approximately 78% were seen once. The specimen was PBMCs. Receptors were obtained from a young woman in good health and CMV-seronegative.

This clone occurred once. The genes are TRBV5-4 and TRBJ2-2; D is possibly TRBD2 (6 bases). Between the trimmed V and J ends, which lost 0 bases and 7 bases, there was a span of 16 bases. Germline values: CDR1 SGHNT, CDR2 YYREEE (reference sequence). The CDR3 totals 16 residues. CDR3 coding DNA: TGTGCCAGCAGCTTGGCGTTAGTCAGGGAGGTCGGGGAGCTGTTTTTT. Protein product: CASSLALVREVGELFF.

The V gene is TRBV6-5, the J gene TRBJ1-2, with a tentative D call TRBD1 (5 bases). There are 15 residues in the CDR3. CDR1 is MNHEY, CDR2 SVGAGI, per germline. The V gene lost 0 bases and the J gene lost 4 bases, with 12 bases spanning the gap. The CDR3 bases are TGTGCCAGCAGTTACTCGAGGGGTAGCGGCTATGGCTACACCTTC. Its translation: CASSYSRGSGYGYTF.

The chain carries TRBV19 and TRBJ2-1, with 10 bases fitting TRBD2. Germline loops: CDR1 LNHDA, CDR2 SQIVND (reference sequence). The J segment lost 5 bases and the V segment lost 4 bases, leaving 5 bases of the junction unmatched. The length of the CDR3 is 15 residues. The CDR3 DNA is TGTGCCAGTAGTACCGGGACTAGCGCCCACAATGAGCAGTTCTTC. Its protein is CASSTGTSAHNEQFF.

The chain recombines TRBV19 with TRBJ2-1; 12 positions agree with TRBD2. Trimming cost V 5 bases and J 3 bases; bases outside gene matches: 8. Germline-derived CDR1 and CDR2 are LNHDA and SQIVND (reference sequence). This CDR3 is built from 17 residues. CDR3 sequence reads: CASSLRTSGDYYNEQFF. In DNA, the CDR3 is TGTGCCAGTAGTCTGAGGACTAGCGGGGACTACTACAATGAGCAGTTCTTC.

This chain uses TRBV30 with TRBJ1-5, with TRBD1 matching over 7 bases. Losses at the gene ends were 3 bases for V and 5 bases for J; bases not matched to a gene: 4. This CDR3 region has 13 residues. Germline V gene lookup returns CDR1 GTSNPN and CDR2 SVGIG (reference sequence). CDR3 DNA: TGTGCCTGGAGGGCAGACAGGGATCAGCCCCAGCATTTT. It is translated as CAWRADRDQPQHF.

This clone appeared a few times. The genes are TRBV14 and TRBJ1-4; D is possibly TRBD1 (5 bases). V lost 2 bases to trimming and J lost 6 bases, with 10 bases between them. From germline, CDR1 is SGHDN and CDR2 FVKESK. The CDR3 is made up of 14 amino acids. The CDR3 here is CASSQTGGDEKLFF. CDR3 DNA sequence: TGTGCCAGCAGCCAAACCGGGGGAGATGAAAAACTGTTTTTT. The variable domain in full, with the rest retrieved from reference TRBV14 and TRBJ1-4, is EAGVTQFPSHSVIEKGQTVTLRCDPISGHDNLYWYRRVMGKEIKFLLHFVKESKQDESGMPNNRFLAERTGGTYSTLKVQPAELEDSGVYFCASSQTGGDEKLFFGSGTQLSVL.

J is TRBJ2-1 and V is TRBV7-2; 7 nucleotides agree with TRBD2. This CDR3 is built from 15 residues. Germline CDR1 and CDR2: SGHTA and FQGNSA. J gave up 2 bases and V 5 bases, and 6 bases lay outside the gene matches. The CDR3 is CASSPGGEAYNEQFF. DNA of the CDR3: TGTGCCAGCAGCCCTGGGGGGGAAGCCTACAATGAGCAGTTCTTC.

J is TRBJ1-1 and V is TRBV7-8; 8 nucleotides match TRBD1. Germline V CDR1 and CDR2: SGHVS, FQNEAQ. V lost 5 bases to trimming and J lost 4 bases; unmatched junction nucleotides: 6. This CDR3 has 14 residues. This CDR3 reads CASSTQGAVTEAFF. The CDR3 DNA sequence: TGTGCCAGCAGCACTCAGGGGGCAGTCACTGAAGCTTTCTTT.

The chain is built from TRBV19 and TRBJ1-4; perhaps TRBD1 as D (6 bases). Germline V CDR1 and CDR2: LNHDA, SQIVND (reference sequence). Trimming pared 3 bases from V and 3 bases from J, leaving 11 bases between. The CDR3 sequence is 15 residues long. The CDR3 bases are TGTGCCAGTAGTATGTCAGGGGCATCTAATGAAAAACTGTTTTTT. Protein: CASSMSGASNEKLFF.

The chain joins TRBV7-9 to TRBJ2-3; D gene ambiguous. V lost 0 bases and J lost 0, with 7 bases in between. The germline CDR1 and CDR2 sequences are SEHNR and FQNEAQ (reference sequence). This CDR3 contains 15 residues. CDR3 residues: CASSLAAPSTDTQYF. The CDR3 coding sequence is TGTGCCAGCAGCTTAGCAGCTCCTAGCACAGATACGCAGTATTTT.

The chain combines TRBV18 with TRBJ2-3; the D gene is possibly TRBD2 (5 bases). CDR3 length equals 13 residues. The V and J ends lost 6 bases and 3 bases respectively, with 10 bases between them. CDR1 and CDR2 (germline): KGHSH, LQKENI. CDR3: CASSPPGTDTQYF. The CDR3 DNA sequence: TGTGCCAGCTCCCCCCCGGGGACAGATACGCAGTATTTT.

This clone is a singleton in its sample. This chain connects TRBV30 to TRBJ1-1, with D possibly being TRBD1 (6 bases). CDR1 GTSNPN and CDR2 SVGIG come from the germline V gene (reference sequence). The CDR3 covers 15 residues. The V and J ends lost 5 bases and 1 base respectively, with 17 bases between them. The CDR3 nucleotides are TGTGCCTGGCGGGGGGGTGTAGGGGGGAACACTGAAGCTTTCTTT. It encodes CAWRGGVGGNTEAFF.

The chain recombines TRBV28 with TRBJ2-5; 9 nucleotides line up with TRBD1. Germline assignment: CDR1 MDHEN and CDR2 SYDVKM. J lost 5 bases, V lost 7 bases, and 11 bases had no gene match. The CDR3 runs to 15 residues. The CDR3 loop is CASNPSGQGGETQYF. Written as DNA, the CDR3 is TGTGCCAGCAATCCTTCGGGACAGGGCGGGGAGACCCAGTACTTC. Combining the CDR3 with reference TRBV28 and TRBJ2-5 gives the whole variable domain DVKVTQSSRYLVKRTGEKVFLECVQDMDHENMFWYRQDPGLGLRLIYFSYDVKMKEKGDIPEGYSVSREKKERFSLILESASTNQTSMYLCASNPSGQGGETQYFGPGTRLLVL.

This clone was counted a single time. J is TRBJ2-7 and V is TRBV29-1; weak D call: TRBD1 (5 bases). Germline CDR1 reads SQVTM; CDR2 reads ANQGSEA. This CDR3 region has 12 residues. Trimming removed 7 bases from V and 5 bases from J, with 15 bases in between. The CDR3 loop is CSAVDSPNEQYF. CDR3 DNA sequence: TGCAGCGCAGTAGACAGTCCCAACGAGCAGTACTTC.

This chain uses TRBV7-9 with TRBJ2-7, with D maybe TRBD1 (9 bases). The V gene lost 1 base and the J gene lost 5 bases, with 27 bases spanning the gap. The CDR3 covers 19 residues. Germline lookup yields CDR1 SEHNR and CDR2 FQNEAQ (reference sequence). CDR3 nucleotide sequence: TGTGCCAGCAGCTTAGTCGGGGGGGGACAGGGTATCGGAAGTGACGAGCAGTACTTC. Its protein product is CASSLVGGGQGIGSDEQYF.

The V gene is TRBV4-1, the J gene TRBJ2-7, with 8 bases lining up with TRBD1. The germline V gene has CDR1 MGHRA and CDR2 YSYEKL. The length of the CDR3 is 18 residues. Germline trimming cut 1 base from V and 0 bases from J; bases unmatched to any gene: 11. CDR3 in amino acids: CASSQGPGTGGLSYEQYF. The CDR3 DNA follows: TGCGCCAGCAGCCAAGGCCCTGGCACAGGGGGTCTCTCCTACGAGCAGTACTTC.

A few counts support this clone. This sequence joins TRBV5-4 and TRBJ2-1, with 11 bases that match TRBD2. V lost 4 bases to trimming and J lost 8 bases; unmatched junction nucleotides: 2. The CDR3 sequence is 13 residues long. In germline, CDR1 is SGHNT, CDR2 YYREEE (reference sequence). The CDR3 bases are TGTGCCAGCAGCACGGGACTAGCGGATGAGCAGTTCTTC. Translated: CASSTGLADEQFF.

The CDR3 nucleotides are TGTGCCAGCAGTTTATTGGCAACCGGGGGCTACACCTTC. It is translated as CASSLLATGGYTF. The chain couples TRBV28 to TRBJ1-2; D gene unclear. This CDR3 has 13 residues. Germline loops: CDR1 MDHEN, CDR2 SYDVKM. V lost 1 base to trimming and J lost 8 bases, with 11 bases between them.

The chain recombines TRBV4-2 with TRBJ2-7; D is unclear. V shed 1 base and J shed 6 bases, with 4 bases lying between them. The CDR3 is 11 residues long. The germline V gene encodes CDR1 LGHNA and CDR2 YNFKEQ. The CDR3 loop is CASSQGPEQYF. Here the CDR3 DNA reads TGTGCCAGCAGCCAAGGGCCCGAGCAGTACTTC.

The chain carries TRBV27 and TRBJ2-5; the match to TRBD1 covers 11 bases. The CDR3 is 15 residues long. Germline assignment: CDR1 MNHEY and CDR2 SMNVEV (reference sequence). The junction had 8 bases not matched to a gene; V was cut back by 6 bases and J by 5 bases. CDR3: CASRTGTGGFETQYF. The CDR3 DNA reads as TGTGCCAGCAGAACCGGGACAGGGGGTTTTGAGACCCAGTACTTC.

The CDR3 protein is CASSLDRGSDTEAFF. CDR3 sequence (DNA): TGCGCCAGCAGCCTAGACAGGGGGTCGGACACTGAAGCTTTCTTT. The chain employs TRBV4-1 and TRBJ1-1; 9 bases agree with TRBD1. This CDR3 contains 15 residues. Germline V CDR1 and CDR2: MGHRA, YSYEKL. The V gene end was trimmed by 4 bases and the J gene end by 3 bases; junction bases not matched to a gene: 6.

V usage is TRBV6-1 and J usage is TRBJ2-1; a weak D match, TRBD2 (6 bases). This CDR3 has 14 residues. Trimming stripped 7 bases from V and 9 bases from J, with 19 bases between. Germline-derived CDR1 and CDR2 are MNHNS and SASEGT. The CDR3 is CASTPGTSIGEQFF. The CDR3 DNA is TGTGCCAGCACTCCCGGGACTTCTATAGGTGAGCAGTTCTTC.

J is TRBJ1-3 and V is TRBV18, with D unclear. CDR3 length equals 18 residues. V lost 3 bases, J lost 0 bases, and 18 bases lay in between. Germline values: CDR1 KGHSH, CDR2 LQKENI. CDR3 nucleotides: TGTGCCAGCTCACCCTATACCGGGAGTTCGTCCTCTGGAAACACCATATATTTT. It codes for CASSPYTGSSSSGNTIYF.

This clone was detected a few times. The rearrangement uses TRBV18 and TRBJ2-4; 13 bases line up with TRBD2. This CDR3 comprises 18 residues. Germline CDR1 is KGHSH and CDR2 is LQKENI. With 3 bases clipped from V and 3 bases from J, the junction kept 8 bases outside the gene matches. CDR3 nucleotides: TGTGCCAGCTCACCTTCCGGACTAGCGGGAGTAGGCAAAAACATTCAGTACTTC. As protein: CASSPSGLAGVGKNIQYF.

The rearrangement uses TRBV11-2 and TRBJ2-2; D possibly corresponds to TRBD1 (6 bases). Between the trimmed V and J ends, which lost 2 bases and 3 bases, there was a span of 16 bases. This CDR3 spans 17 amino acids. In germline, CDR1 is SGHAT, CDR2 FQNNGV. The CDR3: CASSLSSDSLHTGELFF. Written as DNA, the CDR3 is TGTGCCAGCAGCTTATCTTCGGACAGCCTACACACCGGGGAGCTGTTTTTT.

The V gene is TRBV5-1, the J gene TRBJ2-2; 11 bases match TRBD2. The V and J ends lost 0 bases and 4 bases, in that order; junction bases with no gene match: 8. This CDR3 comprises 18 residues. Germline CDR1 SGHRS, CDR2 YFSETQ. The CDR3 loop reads CASSLATSGSPVTGELFF. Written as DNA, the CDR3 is TGCGCCAGCAGCTTGGCCACTAGCGGGAGCCCGGTCACCGGGGAGCTGTTTTTT.

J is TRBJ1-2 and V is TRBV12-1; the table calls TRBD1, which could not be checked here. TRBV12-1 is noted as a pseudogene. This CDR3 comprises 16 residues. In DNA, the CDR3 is TGTGCCAGCAGCTTTGCGTCGGGACAGGGGGCTTGGGGCTACACCTTC. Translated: CASSFASGQGAWGYTF.

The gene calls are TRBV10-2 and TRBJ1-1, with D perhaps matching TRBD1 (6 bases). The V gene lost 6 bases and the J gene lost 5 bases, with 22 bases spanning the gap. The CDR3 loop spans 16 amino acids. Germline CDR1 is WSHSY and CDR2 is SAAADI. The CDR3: CASREEGALGGTEAFF. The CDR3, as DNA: TGCGCCAGCAGAGAAGAGGGAGCCCTAGGGGGAACTGAAGCTTTCTTT.

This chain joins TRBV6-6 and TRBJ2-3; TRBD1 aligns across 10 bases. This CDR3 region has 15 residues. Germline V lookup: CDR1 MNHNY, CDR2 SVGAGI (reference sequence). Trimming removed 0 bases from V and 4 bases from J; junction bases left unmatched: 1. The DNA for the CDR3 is TGTGCCAGCAGTTACTCGACAGGGGGCCCAGATACGCAGTATTTT. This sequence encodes CASSYSTGGPDTQYF.

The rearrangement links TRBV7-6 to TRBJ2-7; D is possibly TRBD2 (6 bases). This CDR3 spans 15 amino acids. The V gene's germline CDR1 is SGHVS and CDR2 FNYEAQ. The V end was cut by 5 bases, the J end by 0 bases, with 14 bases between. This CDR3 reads CASSDASGSSYEQYF. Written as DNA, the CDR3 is TGTGCCAGCAGCGACGCATCCGGGAGCTCCTACGAGCAGTACTTC.